Following are 30 T cell receptor beta chains from one sample sequenced in a study of blood T cells in healthy people across ages (dated by TCRdb to the mid-2010s). The library was obtained by 5' RACE. Sequencer: Illumina HiSeq 2500. A second PCR of about 6 to 11 cycles was run with a J-beta primer mix and a sample-barcoded 5' primer. The public reads were reanalyzed by TCRdb: fastp trimming at Q25, MiXCR alignment, in-frame beta chains only. Merged by CDR3 protein, the rows form single entries marked with the most common genes and DNA. Present in this sample are roughly 1,100,000 distinct CDR3 sequences, approximately 25% of which were seen just once. The leading ten clones occupy around 0.7% of the sample. This sample was shared with a second study, whose subject was T cells of mothers and their children.

Specimen: blood. These receptors came from a girl aged 2 to 10 in good health.

The chain links TRBV28 to TRBJ2-1; tentatively, D is TRBD1 (6 bases). Trimming pared 5 bases from V and 6 bases from J, leaving 26 bases between. Germline CDR1 and CDR2: MDHEN and SYDVKM. This CDR3 spans 18 amino acids. The chain's CDR3 is CASSVRGRGRPFSNEQFF. The DNA of the CDR3 is TGTGCCAGCAGTGTAAGGGGCAGGGGCCGACCTTTTTCCAATGAGCAGTTCTTC.

This clonotype was counted only a few times. The J gene is TRBJ2-1, the V gene TRBV5-1; D is tentatively TRBD1 or TRBD2 (5 bases each). CDR1 and CDR2 from the germline V gene are SGHRS and YFSETQ. Trimming took off 2 bases at V and 4 bases at J, with 10 bases between the two ends. The CDR3 totals 14 residues. The CDR3 is CASSFFEGYNEQFF. Here the CDR3 DNA reads TGCGCCAGCAGCTTCTTCGAGGGGTACAATGAGCAGTTCTTC. Together with reference TRBV5-1 and TRBJ2-1, the CDR3 gives the full variable domain: KAGVTQTPRYLIKTRGQQVTLSCSPISGHRSVSWYQQTPGQGLQFLFEYFSETQRNKGNFPGRFSGRQFSNSRSEMNVSTLELGDSALYLCASSFFEGYNEQFFGPGTRLTVL.

This chain connects TRBV20-1 to TRBJ2-7; D not certain. Germline values: CDR1 DFQATT, CDR2 SNEGSKA (reference sequence). Trimming pared 0 bases from V and 2 bases from J, leaving 14 bases between. The CDR3 is 15 amino acids. The CDR3 DNA sequence: TGCAGTGCTAGAGATATTTGGACCGAACCCTACGAGCAGTACTTC. Translating it yields CSARDIWTEPYEQYF.

This chain joins TRBV20-1 and TRBJ2-1, with TRBD2 matching 8 bases. Germline CDR1 reads DFQATT; CDR2 reads SNEGSKA (reference sequence). J lost 4 bases, V lost 1 base, and 12 bases had no gene match. The CDR3 consists of 17 residues. DNA of the CDR3: TGCAGTGCTAGAGCCGTTAGGGGACTAGAGAATTACAATGAGCAGTTCTTC. Translation gives CSARAVRGLENYNEQFF.

A few counts support this clonotype. The CDR3 sequence is CSALAGGGVYSYNEQFF. The CDR3 DNA follows: TGCAGTGCGTTAGCGGGAGGTGGCGTGTACTCCTACAATGAGCAGTTCTTC. The gene calls are TRBV20-1 and TRBJ2-1, with 10 bases fitting TRBD2. Germline V gives CDR1 DFQATT, CDR2 SNEGSKA (reference sequence). After removal of 6 bases from V and 0 bases from J, the junction contained 11 bases not matched to a gene. CDR3 length: 17 residues.

This clonotype was recorded a few times. The chain combines TRBV29-1 with TRBJ2-5, with TRBD1 as a possible D gene (6 bases). The end of the DNA is better explained by TRBJ2-7, so the J call may be wrong. This CDR3 contains 13 residues. Looked up from germline, CDR1 is SQVTM and CDR2 is ANQGSEA. The CDR3: CSVQDRLSYEQYF. The CDR3 DNA reads as TGCAGCGTTCAGGACAGACTTTCCTACGAGCAGTACTTC.

The chain has TRBV14 and TRBJ1-4; D is perhaps TRBD1 (5 bases). Germline-derived CDR1 and CDR2 are SGHDN and FVKESK. There are 17 residues in the CDR3. V lost 3 bases to trimming and J lost 4 bases, with 18 bases between them. CDR3 loop: CASSHPGLPRGNEKLFF. DNA of the CDR3: TGTGCCAGCAGCCACCCGGGACTCCCAAGGGGTAATGAAAAACTGTTTTTT.

The V and J genes are TRBV29-1 and TRBJ2-2, with 8 positions matching TRBD2. Germline values: CDR1 SQVTM, CDR2 ANQGSEA. V was pared by 6 bases and J by 1 base, with 4 bases of the junction left unmatched. There are 14 residues in the CDR3. The CDR3 DNA is TGCAGCGTGAGTAGCGGGATGAACACCGGGGAGCTGTTTTTT. It specifies CSVSSGMNTGELFF.

This clonotype has a single count. A junction boundary mismatches the germline segment, possibly from a read error. The CDR3 protein is CASTLTTYNEQLF. The CDR3 DNA sequence: TGCGCCAGCACCCTGACCACCTACAATGAGCAGCTCTTC. This rearrangement joins TRBV5-1 to TRBJ2-1; the D is unclear. CDR1 is SGHRS and CDR2 is YFSETQ in the germline V gene. The length of the CDR3 is 13 residues.

The chain combines TRBV3-1 with TRBJ2-1, with 9 bases aligning to TRBD2. Per the germline V gene, CDR1 is LGHDT and CDR2 is YNNKEL (reference sequence). The CDR3 has 15 residues. The V gene end was trimmed by 1 base and the J gene end by 8 bases; junction bases not matched to a gene: 6. The CDR3 spells CASSQGSGTSYEQFF. The CDR3 nucleotides are TGTGCCAGCAGCCAAGGATCCGGGACTAGCTATGAGCAGTTCTTC.

For this clonotype: The junction departs from the called germline gene at one end, perhaps through a read error. The chain is built from TRBV7-9 and TRBJ2-5; D possibly corresponds to TRBD1 (6 bases). CDR1 is SEHNR and CDR2 is FQNEAQ in the germline V gene (reference sequence). The CDR3 consists of 13 residues. The CDR3 loop reads CASGLEAGVQQYF. CDR3 sequence (DNA): TGTGCCAGCGGCTTAGAGGCAGGGGTACAGCAGTACTTC.

This chain links TRBV7-9 with TRBJ1-5; D might be TRBD1 (6 bases). Germline-derived CDR1 and CDR2 are SEHNR and FQNEAQ (reference sequence). V lost 1 base, J lost 5 bases, and 15 bases lay in between. The CDR3 extends over 16 amino acids. CDR3 DNA: TGTGCCAGCAGCTTAGAACAGGGAGGATGGTATCAGCCCCAGCATTTT. This gives the protein CASSLEQGGWYQPQHF.

This clonotype was detected a few times. The chain employs TRBV20-1 and TRBJ2-5, with 7 bases that match TRBD1. Germline assignment: CDR1 DFQATT and CDR2 SNEGSKA (reference sequence). The V and J ends lost 0 bases and 4 bases, in that order; junction bases with no gene match: 5. The CDR3 loop spans 14 amino acids. In DNA form, the CDR3 reads TGCAGTGCTAGAGAGGGACAGAATAGAGAGACCCAGTACTTC. Amino acid sequence: CSAREGQNRETQYF.

J is TRBJ2-1 and V is TRBV7-9; a weak D match, TRBD2 (6 bases). Looked up from germline, CDR1 is SEHNR and CDR2 is FQNEAQ (reference sequence). There are 17 residues in the CDR3. Trimming cost V 5 bases and J 0 bases, with 17 bases left between them. In DNA form, the CDR3 reads TGTGCCAGCAGCCCCCGAGTGGCGGGGAGCTCCTACAATGAGCAGTTCTTC. Translation gives CASSPRVAGSSYNEQFF.

On this clonotype: One end of the junction varies from germline; a read error may be responsible. CDR3 in DNA: TGTGCTAGCAAGTTGGGTGGCACCGGGGAGCTGTTTTTT. It encodes CASKLGGTGELFF. The chain combines TRBV7-7 with TRBJ2-2, with D unresolved. The germline gives CDR1 SSHAT, CDR2 FNYEAQ (reference sequence). This CDR3 is built from 13 residues. Supplemented by reference TRBV7-7 and TRBJ2-2, the full variable domain reads GAGVSQSPRYKVTKRGQDVTLRCDPISSHATLYWYQQALGQGPEFLTYFNYEAQPDKSGLPSDRFSAERPEGSISTLTIQRTEQRDSAMYRCASKLGGTGELFFGEGSRLTVL.

This clonotype occurred a few times. The CDR3, as DNA: TGTGCCAGCCTCGGACGGGACAATCAGCCCCAGCATTTT. Encoded protein: CASLGRDNQPQHF. The chain joins TRBV19 to TRBJ1-5, with D uncertain. V lost 9 bases to trimming and J lost 3 bases, with 12 bases between them. This CDR3 has 13 residues. From germline, CDR1 is LNHDA and CDR2 SQIVND (reference sequence).

The rearrangement uses TRBV5-5 and TRBJ1-5, with D uncertain. The CDR3 loop spans 15 amino acids. CDR1 SGHKS and CDR2 YYEKEE come from the germline V gene (reference sequence). Deletions cut 2 bases from V and 3 bases from J, with 12 bases between. CDR3 nucleotide sequence: TGTGCCAGCAGCTTAACCGGCAGTCACAATCAGCCCCAGCATTTT. Its translation: CASSLTGSHNQPQHF.

This chain connects TRBV12-3 or TRBV12-4 to TRBJ2-3; 8 bases map to TRBD1. This CDR3 region has 15 residues. V lost 6 bases, J lost 3 bases, and 8 bases stayed unmatched. Here the CDR3 DNA reads TGTGCCAGCAGAGAAGGACAGGGATGGACAGATACGCAGTATTTT. Its protein product is CASREGQGWTDTQYF.

The sample holds a few counts of this clonotype. V is TRBV28 and J is TRBJ2-5, with a possible D match to TRBD2 (6 bases). Germline loops: CDR1 MDHEN, CDR2 SYDVKM. Trimming stripped 5 bases from V and 3 bases from J, with 10 bases between. CDR3 length equals 13 residues. CDR3 protein: CASSRDFEETQYF. The DNA of the CDR3 is TGTGCCAGCAGTCGGGACTTTGAAGAGACCCAGTACTTC.

This clonotype was recorded a few times. The genes are TRBV29-1 and TRBJ2-3; 10 bases match TRBD1. V lost 6 bases, J lost 9 bases, and 18 bases stayed unmatched. The CDR3 is 16 residues long. CDR1 is SQVTM and CDR2 is ANQGSEA in the germline V gene. CDR3 in amino acids: CSVRGSRDRGSVTQYF. The DNA for the CDR3 is TGCAGCGTGAGGGGGAGTAGGGACAGGGGCTCAGTGACGCAGTATTTT.

This clonotype was recorded a few times. This rearrangement joins TRBV6-6 to TRBJ2-4; a possible D gene is TRBD1 (6 bases). The ends were cut back, 5 bases at V and 0 bases at J, with 11 bases in the middle. CDR3 length: 15 residues. Germline V gene sequence: CDR1 MNHNY, CDR2 SVGAGI (reference sequence). CDR3 in DNA: TGTGCCAGCAGTCCGACAGGAATAGCCAAAAACATTCAGTACTTC. It codes for CASSPTGIAKNIQYF.

The V and J genes are TRBV12-3 or TRBV12-4 and TRBJ2-1; 13 nucleotides agree with TRBD2. The CDR3 length is 16 residues. J lost 5 bases, V lost 6 bases, and 7 bases had no gene match. DNA for the CDR3: TGTGCCAGCAGGACTAGCGGGGGGCATAAAAACAATGAGCAGTTCTTC. This translates into CASRTSGGHKNNEQFF.

This sequence joins TRBV6-6 and TRBJ2-1; a possible D gene is TRBD1 (5 bases). Trimming took 4 bases from V and 7 from J, leaving 17 bases between them. The CDR3 extends over 15 amino acids. CDR1 and CDR2 from the germline V gene are MNHNY and SVGAGI (reference sequence). The CDR3 here is CASSSTTGSRNEQFF. In DNA form, the CDR3 reads TGTGCCAGCAGTTCCACAACAGGTTCAAGGAATGAGCAGTTCTTC.

As DNA, the CDR3 is TGTGCCACCATGGGCGCTAGCGGGAGGAACAGTAGAAATGAGCAGTTCTTC. Amino acids: CATMGASGRNSRNEQFF. This chain joins TRBV2 and TRBJ2-1; 11 nucleotides line up with TRBD2. V shed 10 bases and J 7 bases; nucleotides not matched to a gene: 18. There are 17 residues in the CDR3. Per germline, CDR1 SNHLY and CDR2 FYNNEI.

V and J are TRBV20-1 and TRBJ1-2; 12 positions agree with TRBD1. This CDR3 comprises 19 residues. Germline values: CDR1 DFQATT, CDR2 SNEGSKA (reference sequence). The V segment lost 0 bases and the J segment 5 bases; nucleotides outside the gene matches: 16. The CDR3: CSARDLNWRDRGRGYGYTF. In DNA, the CDR3 is TGCAGTGCTAGAGATCTGAATTGGCGGGACAGGGGGCGCGGTTATGGCTACACCTTC.

This clonotype has a handful of counts. This chain connects TRBV6-5 to TRBJ2-3; tentative D call: TRBD2 (7 bases). This CDR3 is built from 13 residues. From germline, CDR1 is MNHEY and CDR2 SVGAGI. V was cut by 8 bases and J by 5 bases, with 14 bases left in between. Here the CDR3 DNA reads TGTGCCAGCTCGCGGAGGGGGGGAGATACGCAGTATTTT. The encoded protein is CASSRRGGDTQYF.

The rearrangement joins TRBV18 to TRBJ1-2; a possible D gene is TRBD1 (6 bases). This CDR3 spans 14 amino acids. Germline CDR1 reads KGHSH; CDR2 reads LQKENI. Trimming pared 2 bases from V and 3 bases from J, leaving 10 bases between. The CDR3 DNA reads TGTGCCAGCTCACCAGGAGAGGGGGACTATGGCTACACCTTC. This gives the protein CASSPGEGDYGYTF.

This clonotype came up a few times. This chain connects TRBV24-1 to TRBJ2-5, with unresolved D. The V gene lost 2 bases and the J gene lost 9 bases, with 9 bases spanning the gap. CDR1 and CDR2 (germline): KGHDR, SFDVKD. CDR3 length: 12 amino acids. CDR3 sequence: CATSDSGSAQYF. The DNA of the CDR3 is TGTGCCACCAGTGATTCCGGGTCGGCCCAGTACTTC.

This clonotype was counted between two and nine times. The chain combines TRBV19 with TRBJ2-6, with TRBD1 matching 9 bases. The germline gives CDR1 LNHDA, CDR2 SQIVND (reference sequence). J was trimmed by 5 bases and V by 6 bases; bases with no gene match: 11. This CDR3 has 17 amino acids. Here the CDR3 reads CASSPAPGQGRANVLTF. The CDR3 DNA reads TGTGCCAGTAGCCCTGCCCCGGGACAGGGAAGGGCCAACGTCCTGACTTTC.

The chain employs TRBV20-1 and TRBJ1-2; D ambiguous. The germline gives CDR1 DFQATT, CDR2 SNEGSKA (reference sequence). V lost 3 bases and J lost 4, with 12 bases in between. The CDR3 covers 13 residues. CDR3 nucleotides: TGCAGTGCTAGGTCAGGTGCCCCCTATGGCTACACCTTC. Amino acids: CSARSGAPYGYTF.